These 22 T cell receptor beta chains share one sample of origin, sequenced in a study of blood T cell repertoires in COVID-19. The method was immunoSEQ multiplex PCR; TCRdb's version includes in-frame clones alone and lacks a portion of them. The sample records around 250,000 clones, about nine tenths being singletons. What was sequenced was PBMCs or T cells enriched from blood (not recorded which). The source is a man younger than 35 who had recovered from COVID-19.

The chain uses TRBV15 and TRBJ2-3, with D uncertain. Trimming removed 4 bases at V and 3 bases at J, with 17 bases between. This CDR3 has 16 residues. Germline V gene lookup returns CDR1 LNHNV and CDR2 YYDKDF (reference sequence). CDR3 sequence: CATSTTISKRTDTQYF. As DNA, the CDR3 is TGTGCCACCAGCACAACCATCTCAAAACGGACAGATACGCAGTATTTT.

This chain joins TRBV24-1 and TRBJ2-3, with TRBD2 as a possible D gene (6 bases). The CDR3 totals 14 residues. Looked up from germline, CDR1 is KGHDR and CDR2 is SFDVKD. Trimming left V 6 bases short and J 6 bases short, with 15 bases between. DNA for the CDR3: TGTGCCACCAGTCCTCCCGGGGGACGGGATACGCAGTATTTT. Translated, it gives CATSPPGGRDTQYF.

The chain couples TRBV6-6 to TRBJ1-1; D is uncertain. The germline CDR1 and CDR2 sequences are MNHNY and SVGAGI (reference sequence). The ends were cut back, 2 bases at V and 1 base at J, with 8 bases in the middle. CDR3 length: 14 residues. The CDR3 DNA sequence: TGTGCCAGCAGTTACACGGAGGAGAACACTGAAGCTTTCTTT. Translated, it gives CASSYTEENTEAFF.

The chain employs TRBV19 and TRBJ2-5; D unresolved. V was trimmed by 9 bases and J by 0 bases, leaving 14 bases between them. Looked up from germline, CDR1 is LNHDA and CDR2 is SQIVND (reference sequence). The CDR3 runs 14 residues. CDR3 sequence: CASRQYDNQETQYF. In DNA, the CDR3 is TGTGCCAGCCGTCAATATGACAACCAAGAGACCCAGTACTTC.

The chain has TRBV29-1 and TRBJ2-3; 11 nucleotides agree with TRBD2. V was clipped by 1 base and J by 4 bases; unmatched bases: 7. This CDR3 is built from 16 residues. Germline V gene sequence: CDR1 SQVTM, CDR2 ANQGSEA. The CDR3 reads CSVEGVLAGDPDTQYF. In nucleotides, the CDR3 is TGCAGCGTTGAAGGAGTACTAGCGGGAGACCCAGATACGCAGTATTTT.

The table lists this clone with a count of one. The chain links TRBV11-1 to TRBJ2-1; 7 positions agree with TRBD1. The CDR3 length is 15 residues. The V gene's germline CDR1 is SGHAT and CDR2 FQDESV (reference sequence). With 2 bases clipped from V and 10 bases from J, the junction kept 11 bases outside the gene matches. In nucleotides, the CDR3 is TGTGCCAGCAGCTTATACAGGGGAGACCAATACGAGCAGTTCTTC. Residues: CASSLYRGDQYEQFF. Looking up the rest from reference TRBV11-1 and TRBJ2-1 gives the full variable domain: EAEVAQSPRYKITEKSQAVAFWCDPISGHATLYWYRQILGQGPELLVQFQDESVVDDSQLPKDRFSAERLKGVDSTLKIQPAELGDSAMYLCASSLYRGDQYEQFFGPGTRLTVL.

CDR3: CASSAKGDQPQHF. DNA of the CDR3: TGTGCCAGCAGTGCTAAAGGGGATCAGCCCCAGCATTTT. The chain combines TRBV2 with TRBJ1-5; tentative D call: TRBD1 (5 bases). The V gene lost 4 bases and the J gene lost 5 bases, with 9 bases spanning the gap. Looked up from germline, CDR1 is SNHLY and CDR2 is FYNNEI. CDR3 length: 13 residues. Variable domain in full (rest from reference TRBV2 and TRBJ1-5): EPEVTQTPSHQVTQMGQEVILRCVPISNHLYFYWYRQILGQKVEFLVSFYNNEISEKSEIFDDQFSVERPDGSNFTLKIRSTKLEDSAMYFCASSAKGDQPQHFGDGTRLSIL.

The V gene is TRBV5-1, the J gene TRBJ2-3; 11 bases line up with TRBD2. Germline V lookup: CDR1 SGHRS, CDR2 YFSETQ. CDR3 length equals 15 residues. Unmatched junction bases numbered 4, after V lost 4 bases and J lost 3 bases. CDR3 DNA: TGCGCCAGCAGCGCCTTAGCGGGGGGGACAGATACGCAGTATTTT. This sequence encodes CASSALAGGTDTQYF.

Turning to this clone: Sequence at one end of the junction differs from germline and may be a read error. The chain is built from TRBV10-3 and TRBJ1-5; tentative D call: TRBD1 (5 bases). The germline CDR1 and CDR2 sequences are ENHRY and SYGVKD. The CDR3 has 15 amino acids. The CDR3 DNA reads as TGTGCCACCAGTGAAACCAGCCCTCGGGGGCAGCCCCAGCATTTT. It encodes CATSETSPRGQPQHF.

This sequence joins TRBV6-1 and TRBJ1-1, with 11 bases aligning to TRBD1. Germline lookup yields CDR1 MNHNS and CDR2 SASEGT. The ends lost 4 bases at V and 3 bases at J; junction bases unmatched: 7. This CDR3 comprises 16 residues. CDR3 coding DNA: TGTGCCAGCAGTGCCGGACAGGGGGCAAGGCACACTGAAGCTTTCTTT. Amino acids: CASSAGQGARHTEAFF.

J is TRBJ2-2 and V is TRBV3-1 (or the pseudogene TRBV3-2); unclear D gene. Germline V gene lookup returns CDR1 LGHDT and CDR2 YNNKEL (reference sequence). V shed 0 bases and J shed 4 bases, with 9 bases lying between them. The length of the CDR3 is 15 residues. The CDR3 is CASSQDSAFTGELFF. The DNA of the CDR3 is TGTGCCAGCAGCCAAGATTCCGCGTTCACCGGGGAGCTGTTTTTT.

This clone showed up just once. This rearrangement joins TRBV10-3 to TRBJ2-1; D remains ambiguous. Trimming stripped 0 bases from V and 9 bases from J, with 6 bases between. The length of the CDR3 is 12 residues. Germline assignment: CDR1 ENHRY and CDR2 SYGVKD. The CDR3 nucleotides are TGTGCCATCAGTGAGTCGAGAGGTGAGCAGTTCTTC. Amino acids: CAISESRGEQFF.

The V gene is TRBV4-1, the J gene TRBJ1-2; D is possibly TRBD1 (6 bases). Germline V gives CDR1 MGHRA, CDR2 YSYEKL. V dropped 7 bases and J dropped 0 bases, with 21 bases sitting between them. The CDR3 is 17 residues long. Here the CDR3 reads CASTTFLGTSANYGYTF. The CDR3 coding sequence is TGCGCCAGCACCACGTTTCTTGGGACATCAGCTAACTATGGCTACACCTTC.

J is TRBJ2-7 and V is TRBV23-1; TRBD1 matches 7 bases. Being an ORF, TRBV23-1 has a function that is uncertain. This CDR3 is built from 14 residues. J lost 2 bases, V lost 6 bases, and 7 bases had no gene match. The CDR3 spells CASRGTALAYEQYF. CDR3 DNA sequence: TGCGCCAGCAGAGGGACAGCGCTCGCCTACGAGCAGTACTTC.

The genes are TRBV19 and TRBJ2-6; no clear D gene. V was trimmed by 3 bases and J by 0 bases, leaving 6 bases between them. Germline values: CDR1 LNHDA, CDR2 SQIVND (reference sequence). The CDR3 covers 15 residues. CDR3: CASSIIVSGANVLTF. As DNA, the CDR3 is TGTGCCAGTAGTATTATAGTCTCTGGGGCCAACGTCCTGACTTTC.

The V call is TRBV7-9, the J call TRBJ1-2; TRBD1 matches at 9 bases. Trimming took 6 bases from V and 9 from J; bases not matched to a gene: 11. The CDR3 runs 14 residues. Germline loops: CDR1 SEHNR, CDR2 FQNEAQ (reference sequence). Written as DNA, the CDR3 is TGTGCCAGCAGAGGGACAGGGAGTACGGGAAGCTACACCTTC. The encoded protein is CASRGTGSTGSYTF.

The chain links TRBV19 to TRBJ1-5, with 8 nucleotides matching TRBD1. This CDR3 region has 14 residues. The V gene's germline CDR1 is LNHDA and CDR2 SQIVND (reference sequence). After removal of 5 bases from V and 7 bases from J, the junction contained 7 bases not matched to a gene. The DNA for the CDR3 is TGTGCCAGTAGTCCAGACAGGGGTGGGCAGCCCCAGCATTTT. Its protein product is CASSPDRGGQPQHF.

This rearrangement joins TRBV6-5 to TRBJ1-5, with D perhaps matching TRBD1 (5 bases). CDR3 length equals 14 residues. V dropped 5 bases and J dropped 7 bases, with 15 bases sitting between them. From germline, CDR1 is MNHEY and CDR2 SVGAGI. The CDR3 nucleotides read TGTGCCAGCAGTCCCCCCGGGGGTTTCCAGCCCCAGCATTTT. Its protein product is CASSPPGGFQPQHF.

As DNA, the CDR3 is TGTGCCAGCAGTTTGGGACTAGCGGGAAACACCGGGGAGCTGTTTTTT. Its protein product is CASSLGLAGNTGELFF. This chain joins TRBV28 and TRBJ2-2, with 13 nucleotides matching TRBD2. The CDR3 has 16 amino acids. V was clipped by 3 bases and J by 2 bases; unmatched bases: 0. CDR1 and CDR2 from the germline V gene are MDHEN and SYDVKM.

This chain uses TRBV3-1 (or the pseudogene TRBV3-2) with TRBJ1-3, with D possibly being TRBD1 (6 bases). With 1 base removed from V and 8 bases from J, the gap between germline ends came to 6 bases. The CDR3 loop spans 12 amino acids. Germline values: CDR1 LGHDT, CDR2 YNNKEL (reference sequence). The CDR3 spells CASSQAGDTIYF. CDR3 nucleotide sequence: TGTGCCAGCAGCCAAGCAGGGGACACCATATATTTT.

CDR3 residues: CATSDPFPGLPGEDEQFF. The DNA of the CDR3 is TGTGCCACCAGTGACCCATTCCCGGGACTGCCGGGAGAGGATGAGCAGTTCTTC. The chain combines TRBV24-1 with TRBJ2-1; D might be TRBD2 (6 bases). Germline V gives CDR1 KGHDR, CDR2 SFDVKD. This CDR3 has 18 residues. V lost 4 bases and J 8 bases, leaving 26 bases between the germline ends.

The chain combines TRBV5-1 with TRBJ1-1; 7 nucleotides line up with TRBD1. With V trimmed by 4 bases and J by 1 base, 4 bases remained unmatched. The germline CDR1 and CDR2 sequences are SGHRS and YFSETQ. The CDR3 is 14 amino acids. The CDR3 DNA follows: TGCGCCAGCAGCCCGGGACAGACGAACACTGAAGCTTTCTTT. Amino acid sequence: CASSPGQTNTEAFF.